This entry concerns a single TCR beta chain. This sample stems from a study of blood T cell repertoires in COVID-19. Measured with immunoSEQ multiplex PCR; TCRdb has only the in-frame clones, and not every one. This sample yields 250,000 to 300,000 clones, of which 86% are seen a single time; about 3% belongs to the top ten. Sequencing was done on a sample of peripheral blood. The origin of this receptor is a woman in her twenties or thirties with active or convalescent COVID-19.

The CDR3 reads CASSESGRGSQETQYF. In nucleotides, the CDR3 is TGCGCCAGCAGTGAGAGTGGCAGGGGATCTCAAGAGACCCAGTACTTC. This chain links TRBV10-1 with TRBJ2-5, with a possible D match to TRBD1 (6 bases). The V end lost 2 bases, the J end lost 2 bases, and 15 bases lay between the germline ends. Looked up from germline, CDR1 is WNHNN and CDR2 is SYGVQD (reference sequence). This CDR3 spans 16 amino acids.